These T cell receptor beta chains were read from a single sample in a study of cytomegalovirus exposure and HLA in healthy donors. Assay: immunoSEQ multiplex PCR; the TCRdb copy retains only in-frame clones and omits some. The sample carries 150,000 to 200,000 clones, 60% to 85% recorded once. What was sequenced was PBMCs. The source of these receptors is a female donor in good health and CMV-seronegative. Each CDR3 is given with its conserved first and last residue.

v_gene,j_gene,CDR3aa
TRBV7-8,TRBJ1-3,CASSSRRGEGNTIYF
TRBV27,TRBJ2-7,CASGDRAIGSEQYF
TRBV7-9,TRBJ1-6,CASGPQGIVNSPLHF
TRBV7-3,TRBJ2-3,CASSKVPGLGTDTQYF
TRBV2,TRBJ2-7,CASSRVGDYEQYF
TRBV28,TRBJ2-5,CASSPPAMETQYF
TRBV7-8,TRBJ2-7,CASSYTSGTGSSYEQYF
TRBV5-5,TRBJ2-5,CASSDPGPGETQYF
TRBV5-4,TRBJ2-6,CASSLVLSGANVLTF
TRBV4-3,TRBJ2-6,CASSQALSDSGANVLTF
TRBV11-2,TRBJ1-4,CASSEQATNEKLFF
TRBV11-3,TRBJ2-1,CASSLGAGQGDGRNEQFF
TRBV6-1,TRBJ2-5,CASSELAGAVGTQYF
TRBV11-2,TRBJ2-7,CASSLNRASSYEQYF
TRBV7-9,TRBJ1-1,CASTRGYTEAFF
TRBV19,TRBJ2-7,CASSMYRGGEQYF
TRBV5-6,TRBJ1-1,CASSWDRDTEAFF
TRBV19,TRBJ1-5,CASSSDSPPNNQPQHF
TRBV5-4,-,CASSSKTSGNEQYF
TRBV5-6,TRBJ2-2,CASSLELAGGNGELFF
TRBV9,TRBJ2-3,CASSVLSTEQTDTQYF
TRBV7-9,TRBJ1-5,CASSFGLGVNNQPQHF